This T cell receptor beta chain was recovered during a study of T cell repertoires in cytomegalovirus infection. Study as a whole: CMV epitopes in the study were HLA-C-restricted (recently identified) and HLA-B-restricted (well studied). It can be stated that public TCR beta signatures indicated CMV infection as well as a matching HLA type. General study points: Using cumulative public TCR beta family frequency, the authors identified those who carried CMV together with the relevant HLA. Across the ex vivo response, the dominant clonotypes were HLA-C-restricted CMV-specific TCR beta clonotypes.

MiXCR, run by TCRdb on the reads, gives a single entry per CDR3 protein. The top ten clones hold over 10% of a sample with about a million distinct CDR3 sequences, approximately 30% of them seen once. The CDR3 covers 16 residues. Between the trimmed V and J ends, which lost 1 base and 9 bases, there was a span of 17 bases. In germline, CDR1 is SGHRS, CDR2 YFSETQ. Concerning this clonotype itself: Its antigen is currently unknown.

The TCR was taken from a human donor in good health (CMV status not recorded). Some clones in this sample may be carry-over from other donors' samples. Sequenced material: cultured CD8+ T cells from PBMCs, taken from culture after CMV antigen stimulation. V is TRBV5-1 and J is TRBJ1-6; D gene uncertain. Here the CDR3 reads CASSLHAVRESSPLHF. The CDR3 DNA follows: TGCGCCAGCAGCTTGCATGCAGTCAGAGAAAGTTCACCCCTCCACTTT.